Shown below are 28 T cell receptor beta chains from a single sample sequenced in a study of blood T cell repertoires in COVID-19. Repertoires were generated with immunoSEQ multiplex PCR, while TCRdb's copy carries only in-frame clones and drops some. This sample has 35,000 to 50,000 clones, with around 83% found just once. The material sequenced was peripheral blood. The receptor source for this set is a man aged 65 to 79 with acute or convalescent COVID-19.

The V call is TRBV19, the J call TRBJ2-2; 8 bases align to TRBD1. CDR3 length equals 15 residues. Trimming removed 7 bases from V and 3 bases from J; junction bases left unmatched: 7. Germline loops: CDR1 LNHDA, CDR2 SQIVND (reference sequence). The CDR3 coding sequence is TGTGCCAGTAACCGTCGACAGGGGTACACCGGGGAGCTGTTTTTT. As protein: CASNRRQGYTGELFF. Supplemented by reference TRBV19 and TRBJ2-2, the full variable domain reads DGGITQSPKYLFRKEGQNVTLSCEQNLNHDAMYWYRQDPGQGLRLIYYSQIVNDFQKGDIAEGYSVSREKKESFPLTVTSAQKNPTAFYLCASNRRQGYTGELFFGEGSRLTVL.

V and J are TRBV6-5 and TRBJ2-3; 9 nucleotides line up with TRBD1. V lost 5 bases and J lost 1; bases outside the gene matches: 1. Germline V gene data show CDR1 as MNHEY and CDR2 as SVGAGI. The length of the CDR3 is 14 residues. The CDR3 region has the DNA TGTGCCAGCAGTCGGACAGGGGGCACAGATACGCAGTATTTT. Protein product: CASSRTGGTDTQYF.

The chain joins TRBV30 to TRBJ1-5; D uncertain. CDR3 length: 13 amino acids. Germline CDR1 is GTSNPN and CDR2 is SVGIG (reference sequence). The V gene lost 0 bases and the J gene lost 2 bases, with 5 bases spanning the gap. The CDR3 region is CAWSVSGNQPQHF. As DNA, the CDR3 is TGTGCCTGGAGTGTTAGTGGCAATCAGCCCCAGCATTTT.

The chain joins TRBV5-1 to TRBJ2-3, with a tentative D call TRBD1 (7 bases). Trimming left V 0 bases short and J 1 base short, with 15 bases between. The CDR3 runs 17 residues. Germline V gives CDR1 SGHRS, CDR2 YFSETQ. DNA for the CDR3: TGCGCCAGCAGCTTGGCGGGCGGGACAGTTGGCACAGATACGCAGTATTTT. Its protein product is CASSLAGGTVGTDTQYF. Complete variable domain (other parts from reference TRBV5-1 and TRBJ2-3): KAGVTQTPRYLIKTRGQQVTLSCSPISGHRSVSWYQQTPGQGLQFLFEYFSETQRNKGNFPGRFSGRQFSNSRSEMNVSTLELGDSALYLCASSLAGGTVGTDTQYFGPGTRLTVL.

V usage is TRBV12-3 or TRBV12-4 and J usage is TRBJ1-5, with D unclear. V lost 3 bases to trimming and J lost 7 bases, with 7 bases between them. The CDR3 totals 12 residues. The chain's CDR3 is CASSFRRQPQHF. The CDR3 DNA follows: TGTGCCAGCAGTTTCCGCAGACAGCCCCAGCATTTT.

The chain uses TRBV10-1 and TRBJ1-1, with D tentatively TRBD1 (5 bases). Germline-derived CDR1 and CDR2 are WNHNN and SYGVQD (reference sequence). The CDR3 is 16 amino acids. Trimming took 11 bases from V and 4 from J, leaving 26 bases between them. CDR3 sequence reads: CAPKGAGTPEGTEAFF. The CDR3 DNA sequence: TGCGCCCCTAAAGGGGCAGGGACCCCGGAGGGCACTGAAGCTTTCTTT.

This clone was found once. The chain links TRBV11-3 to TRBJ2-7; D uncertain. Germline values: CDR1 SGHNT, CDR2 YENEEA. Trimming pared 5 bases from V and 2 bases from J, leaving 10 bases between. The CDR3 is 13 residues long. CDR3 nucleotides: TGTGCCAGCAGCGAAGGTAGCACCTACGAGCAGTACTTC. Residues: CASSEGSTYEQYF.

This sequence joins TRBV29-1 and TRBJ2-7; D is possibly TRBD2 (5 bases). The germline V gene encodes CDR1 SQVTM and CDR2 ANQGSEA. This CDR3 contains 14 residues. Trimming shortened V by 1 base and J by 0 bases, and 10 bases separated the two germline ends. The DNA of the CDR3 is TGCAGCGTTGAAGGAGGGATTAGCTCCTACGAGCAGTACTTC. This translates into CSVEGGISSYEQYF.

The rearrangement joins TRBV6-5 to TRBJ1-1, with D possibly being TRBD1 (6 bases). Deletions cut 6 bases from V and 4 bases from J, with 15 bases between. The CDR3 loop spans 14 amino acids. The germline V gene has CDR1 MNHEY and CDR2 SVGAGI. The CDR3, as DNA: TGTGCCAGCAGGGACAGTCCCTCCAGCACTGAAGCTTTCTTT. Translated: CASRDSPSSTEAFF.

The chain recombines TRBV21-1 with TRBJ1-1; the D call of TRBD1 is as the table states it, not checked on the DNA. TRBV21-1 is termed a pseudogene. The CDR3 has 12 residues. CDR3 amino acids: CASIGPNTEAFF. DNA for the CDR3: TGTGCCAGCATTGGCCCTAACACTGAAGCTTTCTTT.

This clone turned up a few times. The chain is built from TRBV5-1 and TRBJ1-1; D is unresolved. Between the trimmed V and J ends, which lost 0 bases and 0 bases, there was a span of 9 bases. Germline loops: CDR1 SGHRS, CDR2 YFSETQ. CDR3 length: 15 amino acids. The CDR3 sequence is CASSLGADMNTEAFF. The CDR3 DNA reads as TGCGCCAGCAGCTTGGGGGCAGATATGAACACTGAAGCTTTCTTT.

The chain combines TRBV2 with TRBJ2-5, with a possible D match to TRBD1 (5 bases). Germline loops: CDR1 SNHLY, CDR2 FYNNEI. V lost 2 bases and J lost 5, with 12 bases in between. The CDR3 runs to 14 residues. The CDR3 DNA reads TGTGCCAGCAGTGAACAGAACAGGTGGGAGACCCAGTACTTC. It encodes CASSEQNRWETQYF.

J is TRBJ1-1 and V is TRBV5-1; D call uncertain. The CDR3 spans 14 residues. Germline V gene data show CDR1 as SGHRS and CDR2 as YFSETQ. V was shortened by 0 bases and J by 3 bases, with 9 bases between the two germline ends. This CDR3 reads CASSLEGRDTEAFF. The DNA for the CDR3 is TGCGCCAGCAGCTTGGAAGGGCGGGACACTGAAGCTTTCTTT.

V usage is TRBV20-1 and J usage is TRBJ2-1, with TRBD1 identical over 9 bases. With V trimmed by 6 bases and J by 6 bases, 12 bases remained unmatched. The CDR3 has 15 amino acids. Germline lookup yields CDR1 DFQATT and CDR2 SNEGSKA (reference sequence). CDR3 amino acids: CSASRGTGLTNEQFF. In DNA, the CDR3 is TGCAGTGCCAGTCGGGGGACAGGGCTAACCAATGAGCAGTTCTTC.

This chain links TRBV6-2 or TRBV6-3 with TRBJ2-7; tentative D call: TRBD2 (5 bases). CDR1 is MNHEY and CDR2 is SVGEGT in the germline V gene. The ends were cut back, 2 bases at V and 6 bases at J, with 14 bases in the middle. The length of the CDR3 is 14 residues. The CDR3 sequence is CASSYDLTRSEQYF. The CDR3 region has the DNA TGTGCCAGCAGTTACGATTTAACTAGATCCGAGCAGTACTTC.

For the CDR3, the DNA is TGCAGTGCTAGTCAGTCAGGGAATCAGCCCCAGCATTTT. Amino acids: CSASQSGNQPQHF. This rearrangement joins TRBV20-1 to TRBJ1-5, with D maybe TRBD1 (5 bases). Germline CDR1 DFQATT, CDR2 SNEGSKA (reference sequence). The CDR3 is made up of 13 amino acids. Trimming pared 3 bases from V and 4 bases from J, leaving 10 bases between.

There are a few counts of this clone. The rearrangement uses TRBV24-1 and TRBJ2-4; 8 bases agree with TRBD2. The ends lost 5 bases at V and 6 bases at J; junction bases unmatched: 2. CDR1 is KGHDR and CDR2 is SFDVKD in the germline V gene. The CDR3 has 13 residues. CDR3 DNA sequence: TGTGCCACCAGTGCCAGCGGGGGAAACATTCAGTACTTC. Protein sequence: CATSASGGNIQYF.

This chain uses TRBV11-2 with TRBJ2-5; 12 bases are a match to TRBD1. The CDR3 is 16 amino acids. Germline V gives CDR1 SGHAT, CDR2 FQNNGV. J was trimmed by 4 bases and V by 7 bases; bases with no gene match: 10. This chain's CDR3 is CASTKPGQGAAETQYF. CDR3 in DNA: TGTGCCAGCACCAAACCGGGACAGGGGGCAGCAGAGACCCAGTACTTC.

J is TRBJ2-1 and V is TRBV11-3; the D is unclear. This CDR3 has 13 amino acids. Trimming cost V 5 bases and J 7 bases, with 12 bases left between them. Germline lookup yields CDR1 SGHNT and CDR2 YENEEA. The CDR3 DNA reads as TGTGCCAGCAGCCTTACCCAGGTAAATGAGCAGTTCTTC. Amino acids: CASSLTQVNEQFF.

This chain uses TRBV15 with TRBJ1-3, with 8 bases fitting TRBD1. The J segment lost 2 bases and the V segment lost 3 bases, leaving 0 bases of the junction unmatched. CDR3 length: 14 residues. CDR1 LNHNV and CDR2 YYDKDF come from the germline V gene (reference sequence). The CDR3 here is CATSRDRAGNTIYF. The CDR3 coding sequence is TGTGCCACCAGCAGGGACAGGGCTGGAAACACCATATATTTT.

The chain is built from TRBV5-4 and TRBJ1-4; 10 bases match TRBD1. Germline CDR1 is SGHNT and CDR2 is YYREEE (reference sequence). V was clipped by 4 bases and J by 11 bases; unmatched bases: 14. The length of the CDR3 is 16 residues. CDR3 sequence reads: CASSMEMGQGFWKLFF. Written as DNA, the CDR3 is TGTGCCAGCAGCATGGAAATGGGACAGGGGTTTTGGAAACTGTTTTTT. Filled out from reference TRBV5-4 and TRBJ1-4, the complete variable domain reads ETGVTQSPTHLIKTRGQQVTLRCSSQSGHNTVSWYQQALGQGPQFIFQYYREEENGRGNFPPRFSGLQFPNYSSELNVNALELDDSALYLCASSMEMGQGFWKLFFGSGTQLSVL.

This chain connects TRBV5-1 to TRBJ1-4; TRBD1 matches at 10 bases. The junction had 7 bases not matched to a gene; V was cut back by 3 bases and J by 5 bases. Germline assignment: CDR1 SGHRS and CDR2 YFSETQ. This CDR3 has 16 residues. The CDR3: CASSWTGQGRNEKLFF. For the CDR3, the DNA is TGCGCCAGCAGCTGGACGGGACAGGGGAGGAATGAAAAACTGTTTTTT.

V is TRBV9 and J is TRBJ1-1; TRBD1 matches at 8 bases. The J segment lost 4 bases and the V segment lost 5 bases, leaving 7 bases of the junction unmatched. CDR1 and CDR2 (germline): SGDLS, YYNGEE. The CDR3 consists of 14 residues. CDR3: CASRRDRTSTEAFF. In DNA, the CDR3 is TGTGCCAGCAGGCGGGACAGGACATCCACTGAAGCTTTCTTT.

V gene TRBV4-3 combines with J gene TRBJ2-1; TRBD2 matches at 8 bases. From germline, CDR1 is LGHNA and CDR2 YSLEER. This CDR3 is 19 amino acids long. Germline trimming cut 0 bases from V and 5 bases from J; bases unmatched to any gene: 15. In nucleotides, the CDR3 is TGCGCCAGCAGCCAAGATCGGCTATGGGGAGTAGCGGGGCACAATGAGCAGTTCTTC. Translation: CASSQDRLWGVAGHNEQFF.

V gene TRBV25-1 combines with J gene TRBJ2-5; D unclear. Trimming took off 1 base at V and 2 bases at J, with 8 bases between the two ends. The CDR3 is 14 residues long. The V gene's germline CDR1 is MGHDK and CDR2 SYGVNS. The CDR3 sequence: CASSEFLLQETQYF. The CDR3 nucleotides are TGTGCCAGCAGTGAATTTCTGTTACAAGAGACCCAGTACTTC.

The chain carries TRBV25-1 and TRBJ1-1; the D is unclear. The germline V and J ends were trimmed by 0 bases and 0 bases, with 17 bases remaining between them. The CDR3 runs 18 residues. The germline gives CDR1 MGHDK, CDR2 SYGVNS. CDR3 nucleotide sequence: TGTGCCAGCAGTGAATATAAGGGCGGGAGCCTATTGAACACTGAAGCTTTCTTT. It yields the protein CASSEYKGGSLLNTEAFF.

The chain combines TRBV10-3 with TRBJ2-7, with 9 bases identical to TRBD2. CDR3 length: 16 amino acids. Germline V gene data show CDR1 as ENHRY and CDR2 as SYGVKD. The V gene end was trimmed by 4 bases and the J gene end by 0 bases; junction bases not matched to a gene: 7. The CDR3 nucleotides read TGTGCCATCAGTGGCCCCAGCGGGGGGTCCTCCTACGAGCAGTACTTC. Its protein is CAISGPSGGSSYEQYF.

CDR3 DNA: TGTGCCAGCAGTTACGGAGGGGTTGGCAATCAGCCCCAGCATTTT. It codes for CASSYGGVGNQPQHF. The V and J genes are TRBV6-2 or TRBV6-3 and TRBJ1-5; possible D gene TRBD1, 5 bases. The CDR3 has 15 residues. V dropped 2 bases and J dropped 2 bases, with 10 bases sitting between them. CDR1 and CDR2 from the germline V gene are MNHEY and SVGEGT.